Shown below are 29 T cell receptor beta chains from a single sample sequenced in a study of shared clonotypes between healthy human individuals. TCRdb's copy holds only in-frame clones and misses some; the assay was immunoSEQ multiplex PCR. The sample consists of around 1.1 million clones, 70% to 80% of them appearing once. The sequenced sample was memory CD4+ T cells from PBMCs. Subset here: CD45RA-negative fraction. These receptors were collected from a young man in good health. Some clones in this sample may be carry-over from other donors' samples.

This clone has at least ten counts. CDR3 nucleotide sequence: TGTGCCAGCAGCCCACGGGACACAAACTACGAGCAGTACTTC. It codes for CASSPRDTNYEQYF. J is TRBJ2-7 and V is TRBV7-2, with D possibly TRBD1 on 6 matching bases. The germline CDR1 and CDR2 sequences are SGHTA and FQGNSA. Trimming stripped 5 bases from V and 3 bases from J, with 14 bases between. The CDR3 extends over 14 amino acids.

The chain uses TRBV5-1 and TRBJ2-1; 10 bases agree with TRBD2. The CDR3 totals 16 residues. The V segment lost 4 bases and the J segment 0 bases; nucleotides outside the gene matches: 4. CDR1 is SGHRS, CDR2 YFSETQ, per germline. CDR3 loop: CASSGLADLSYNEQFF. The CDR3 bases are TGCGCCAGCAGCGGACTAGCGGATCTCTCCTACAATGAGCAGTTCTTC. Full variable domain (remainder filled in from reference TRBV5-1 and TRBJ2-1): KAGVTQTPRYLIKTRGQQVTLSCSPISGHRSVSWYQQTPGQGLQFLFEYFSETQRNKGNFPGRFSGRQFSNSRSEMNVSTLELGDSALYLCASSGLADLSYNEQFFGPGTRLTVL.

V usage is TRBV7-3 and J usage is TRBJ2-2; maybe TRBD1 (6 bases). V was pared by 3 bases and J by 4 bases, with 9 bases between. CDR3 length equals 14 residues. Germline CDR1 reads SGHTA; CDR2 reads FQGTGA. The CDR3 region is CASSLAGATGELFF. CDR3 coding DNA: TGTGCCAGCAGCTTGGCAGGGGCCACCGGGGAGCTGTTTTTT.

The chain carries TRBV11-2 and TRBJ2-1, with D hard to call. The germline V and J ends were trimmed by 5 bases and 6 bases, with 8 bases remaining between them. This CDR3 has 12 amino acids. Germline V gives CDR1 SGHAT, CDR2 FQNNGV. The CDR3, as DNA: TGTGCCAGCAGCCGTGTTTTCAATGAGCAGTTCTTC. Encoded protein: CASSRVFNEQFF.

The CDR3 coding sequence is TGTGCCAGCAGCTTTTCTATGAACACTGAAGCTTTCTTT. Residues: CASSFSMNTEAFF. The chain carries TRBV7-2 and TRBJ1-1; D gene ambiguous. The CDR3 runs 13 residues. Per germline, CDR1 SGHTA and CDR2 FQGNSA. V was shortened by 3 bases and J by 0 bases, with 5 bases between the two germline ends.

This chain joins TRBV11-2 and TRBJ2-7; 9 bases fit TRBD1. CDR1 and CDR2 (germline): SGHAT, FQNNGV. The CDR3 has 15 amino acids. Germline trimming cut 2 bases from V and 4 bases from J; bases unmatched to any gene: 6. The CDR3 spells CASSLTPDRGYEQYF. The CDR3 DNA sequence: TGTGCCAGCAGCTTAACCCCGGACAGGGGTTACGAGCAGTACTTC.

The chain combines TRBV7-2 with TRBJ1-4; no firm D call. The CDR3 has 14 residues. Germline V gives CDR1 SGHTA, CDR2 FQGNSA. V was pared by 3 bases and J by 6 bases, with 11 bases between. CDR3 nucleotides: TGTGCCAGCAGCTTTTCCTCGGATTATGAAAAACTGTTTTTT. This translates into CASSFSSDYEKLFF.

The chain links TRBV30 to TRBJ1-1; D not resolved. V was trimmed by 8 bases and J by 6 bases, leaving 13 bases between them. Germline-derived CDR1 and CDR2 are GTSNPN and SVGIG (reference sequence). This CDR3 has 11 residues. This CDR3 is CARALAAEAFF. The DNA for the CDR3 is TGTGCCCGGGCGTTGGCAGCTGAAGCTTTCTTT.

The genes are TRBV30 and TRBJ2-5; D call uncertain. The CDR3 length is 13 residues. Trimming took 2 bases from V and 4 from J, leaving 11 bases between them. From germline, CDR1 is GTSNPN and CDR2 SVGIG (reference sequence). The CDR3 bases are TGTGCCTGGAGTTCCCAGGCGCGAGAGACCCAGTACTTC. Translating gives CAWSSQARETQYF.

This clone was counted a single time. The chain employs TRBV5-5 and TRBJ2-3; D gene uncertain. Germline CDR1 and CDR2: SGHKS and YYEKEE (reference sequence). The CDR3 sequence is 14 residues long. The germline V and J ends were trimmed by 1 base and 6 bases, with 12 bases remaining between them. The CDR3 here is CASSLSPGGDTQYF. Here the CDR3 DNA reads TGTGCCAGCAGCTTGTCGCCAGGTGGTGATACGCAGTATTTT. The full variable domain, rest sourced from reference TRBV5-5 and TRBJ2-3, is DAGVTQSPTHLIKTRGQQVTLRCSPISGHKSVSWYQQVLGQGPQFIFQYYEKEERGRGNFPDRFSARQFPNYSSELNVNALLLGDSALYLCASSLSPGGDTQYFGPGTRLTVL.

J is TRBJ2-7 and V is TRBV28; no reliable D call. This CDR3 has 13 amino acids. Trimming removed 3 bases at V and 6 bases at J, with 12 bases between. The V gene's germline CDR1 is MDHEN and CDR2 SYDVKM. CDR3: CASSLMHRREQYF. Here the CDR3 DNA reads TGTGCCAGCAGTTTGATGCACCGGCGCGAGCAGTACTTC.

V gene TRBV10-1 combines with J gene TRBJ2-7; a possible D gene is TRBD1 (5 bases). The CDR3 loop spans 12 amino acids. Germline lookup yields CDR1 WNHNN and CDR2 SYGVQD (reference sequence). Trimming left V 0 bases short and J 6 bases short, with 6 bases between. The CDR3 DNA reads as TGCGCCAGCAGTGAGTCAAGGGGCGAGCAGTACTTC. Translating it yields CASSESRGEQYF.

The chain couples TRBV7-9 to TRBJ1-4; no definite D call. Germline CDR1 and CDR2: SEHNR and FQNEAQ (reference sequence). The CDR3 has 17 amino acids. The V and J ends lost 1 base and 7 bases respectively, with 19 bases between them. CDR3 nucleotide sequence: TGTGCCAGCAGCTTAGGTGGTAATACGATTCTGGGTGAAAAACTGTTTTTT. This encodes CASSLGGNTILGEKLFF.

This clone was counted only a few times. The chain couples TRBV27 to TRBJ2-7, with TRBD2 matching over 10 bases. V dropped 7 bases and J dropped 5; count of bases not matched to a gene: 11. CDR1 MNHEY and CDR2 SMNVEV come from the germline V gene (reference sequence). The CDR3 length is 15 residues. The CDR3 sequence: CASMKLGLASDEQYF. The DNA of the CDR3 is TGTGCCAGCATGAAATTGGGACTAGCGTCGGACGAGCAGTACTTC.

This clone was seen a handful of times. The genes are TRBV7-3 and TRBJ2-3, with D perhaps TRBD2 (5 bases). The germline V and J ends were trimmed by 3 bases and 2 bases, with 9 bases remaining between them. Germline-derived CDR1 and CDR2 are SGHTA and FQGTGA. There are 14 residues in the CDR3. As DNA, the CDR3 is TGTGCCAGCAGCTTGACCCGGGACACAGATACGCAGTATTTT. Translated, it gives CASSLTRDTDTQYF.

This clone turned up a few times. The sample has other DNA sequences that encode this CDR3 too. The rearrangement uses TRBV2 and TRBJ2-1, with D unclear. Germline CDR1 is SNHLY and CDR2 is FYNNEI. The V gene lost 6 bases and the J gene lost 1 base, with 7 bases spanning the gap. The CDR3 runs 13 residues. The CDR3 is CASRVGSYNEQFF. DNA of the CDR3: TGTGCCAGCAGAGTAGGTTCCTACAATGAGCAGTTCTTC.

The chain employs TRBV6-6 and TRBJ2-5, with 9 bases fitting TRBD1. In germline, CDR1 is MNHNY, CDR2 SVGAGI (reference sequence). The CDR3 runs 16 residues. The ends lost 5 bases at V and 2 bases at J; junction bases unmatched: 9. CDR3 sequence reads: CASSRKGQGQQETQYF. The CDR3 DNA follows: TGTGCCAGCAGTCGGAAGGGACAGGGCCAGCAAGAGACCCAGTACTTC.

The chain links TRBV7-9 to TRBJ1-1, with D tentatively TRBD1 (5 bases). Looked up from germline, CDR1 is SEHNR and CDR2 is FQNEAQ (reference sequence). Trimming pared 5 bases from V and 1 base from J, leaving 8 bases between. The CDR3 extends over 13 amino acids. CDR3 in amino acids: CASSRQSNTEAFF. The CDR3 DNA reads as TGTGCCAGCAGCCGACAGTCGAACACTGAAGCTTTCTTT.

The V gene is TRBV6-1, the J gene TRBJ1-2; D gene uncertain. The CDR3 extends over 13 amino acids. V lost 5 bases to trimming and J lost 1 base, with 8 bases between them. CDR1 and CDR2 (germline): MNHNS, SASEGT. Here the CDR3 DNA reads TGTGCCAGCAGTCCCCAGTTTAACTATGGCTACACCTTC. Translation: CASSPQFNYGYTF.

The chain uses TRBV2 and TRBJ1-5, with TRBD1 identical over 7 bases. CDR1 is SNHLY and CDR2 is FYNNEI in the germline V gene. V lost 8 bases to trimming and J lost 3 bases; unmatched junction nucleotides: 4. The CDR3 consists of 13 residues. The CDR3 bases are TGTGCCAGCGGACAGGAGAACAATCAGCCCCAGCATTTT. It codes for CASGQENNQPQHF.

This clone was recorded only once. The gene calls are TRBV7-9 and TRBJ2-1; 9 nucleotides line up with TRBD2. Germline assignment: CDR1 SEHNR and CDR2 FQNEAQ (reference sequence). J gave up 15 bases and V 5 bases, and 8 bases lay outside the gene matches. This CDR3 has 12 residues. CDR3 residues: CASSHPGLALFF. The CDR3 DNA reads TGTGCCAGCAGCCACCCGGGACTAGCACTGTTCTTC.

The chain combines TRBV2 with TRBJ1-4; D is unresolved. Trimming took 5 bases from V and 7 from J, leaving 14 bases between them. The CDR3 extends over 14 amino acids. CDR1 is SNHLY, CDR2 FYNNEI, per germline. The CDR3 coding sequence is TGTGCCAGCAGTTGGGGAGGAGCTGGTGAAAAACTGTTTTTT. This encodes CASSWGGAGEKLFF.

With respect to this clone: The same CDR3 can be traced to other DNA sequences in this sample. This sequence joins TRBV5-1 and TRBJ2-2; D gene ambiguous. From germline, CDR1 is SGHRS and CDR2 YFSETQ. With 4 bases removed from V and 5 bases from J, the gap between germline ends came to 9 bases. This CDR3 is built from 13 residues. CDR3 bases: TGCGCCAGCAGCGAACCCGGAACCGGGGAGCTGTTTTTT. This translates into CASSEPGTGELFF.

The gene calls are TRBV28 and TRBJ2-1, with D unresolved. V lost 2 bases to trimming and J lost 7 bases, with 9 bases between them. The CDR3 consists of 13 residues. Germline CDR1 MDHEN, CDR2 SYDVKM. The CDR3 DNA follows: TGTGCCAGCAGTTTACGGGTGTTAAATGAGCAGTTCTTC. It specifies CASSLRVLNEQFF. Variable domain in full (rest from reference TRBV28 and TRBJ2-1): DVKVTQSSRYLVKRTGEKVFLECVQDMDHENMFWYRQDPGLGLRLIYFSYDVKMKEKGDIPEGYSVSREKKERFSLILESASTNQTSMYLCASSLRVLNEQFFGPGTRLTVL.

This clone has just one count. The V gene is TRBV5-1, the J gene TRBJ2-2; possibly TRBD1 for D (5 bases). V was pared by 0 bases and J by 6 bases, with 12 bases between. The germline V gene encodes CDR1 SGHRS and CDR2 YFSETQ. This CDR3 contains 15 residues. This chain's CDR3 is CASSLVVGRAGELFF. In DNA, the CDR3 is TGCGCCAGCAGCTTGGTAGTGGGGCGCGCCGGGGAGCTGTTTTTT.

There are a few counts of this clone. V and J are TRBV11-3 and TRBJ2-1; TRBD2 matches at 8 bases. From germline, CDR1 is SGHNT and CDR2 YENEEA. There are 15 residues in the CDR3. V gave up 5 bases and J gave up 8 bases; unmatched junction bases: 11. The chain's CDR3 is CASSVRLATADEQFF. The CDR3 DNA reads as TGTGCCAGCAGCGTAAGACTAGCGACGGCCGATGAGCAGTTCTTC.

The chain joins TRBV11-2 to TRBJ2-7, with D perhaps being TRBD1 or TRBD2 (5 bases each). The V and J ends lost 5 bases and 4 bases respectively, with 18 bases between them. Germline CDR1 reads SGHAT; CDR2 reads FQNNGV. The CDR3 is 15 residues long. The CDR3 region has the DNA TGTGCCAGCAGCCGGTCCGGGACGGGGCTTTACGAGCAGTACTTC. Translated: CASSRSGTGLYEQYF.

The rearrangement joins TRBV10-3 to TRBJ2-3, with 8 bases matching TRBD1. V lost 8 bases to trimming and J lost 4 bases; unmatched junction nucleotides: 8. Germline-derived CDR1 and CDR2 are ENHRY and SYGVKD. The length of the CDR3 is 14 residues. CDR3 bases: TGTGCCATCGGCTGGCAGGGGGCACCAGATACGCAGTATTTT. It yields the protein CAIGWQGAPDTQYF.

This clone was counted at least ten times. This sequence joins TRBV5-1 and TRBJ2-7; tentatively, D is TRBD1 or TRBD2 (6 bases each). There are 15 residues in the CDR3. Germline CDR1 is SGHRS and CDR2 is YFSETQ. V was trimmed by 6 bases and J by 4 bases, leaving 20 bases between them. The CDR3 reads CASTLSGGPIYEQYF. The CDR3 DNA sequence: TGCGCCAGCACCCTCTCCGGGGGCCCTATATACGAGCAGTACTTC.